A selection of T cell receptor beta chains follows, all from one sample in a study of human T cells and chemical hapten exposure. TCRdb used MiXCR to reprocess the RACE reads, holding one entry per CDR3 protein. The sample includes about 160,000 distinct CDR3 sequences, about a quarter of them seen just once. The input for sequencing was whole blood, taken in connection with sensitization to the hapten diphenylcyclopropenone (DPC). These receptors originate from a woman under 30 with alopecia areata. Some clones in this sample may be carry-over from other donors' samples. Both conserved end residues are part of each CDR3. D genes are given only for firm matches. Clone size, where shown, is once, few, many, or a class for clones that have expanded.

TRBJ2-5,few,TRBV9,-,CASSEGTNQETQYF,TGTGCCAGCAGCGAGGGGACAAATCAAGAGACCCAGTACTTC
TRBJ2-2,-,TRBV12-5,-,CASGLVQRGLGGSTGELFF,TGTGCTAGTGGTTTGGTACAGCGGGGTCTAGGGGGGAGCACCGGGGAGCTGTTTTTT
TRBJ1-6,-,TRBV4-1,-,CASSYATGSSPLHF,TGCGCCAGCAGCTATGCGACAGGTTCTTCACCCCTCCACTTT
TRBJ2-1,once,TRBV5-1,-,CASSLGLPNNEQFF,TGCGCCAGCAGCTTGGGACTACCGAACAATGAGCAGTTCTTC
TRBJ2-7,-,TRBV7-8,-,CASSGWTVSSYEQYF,TGTGCCAGCAGCGGTTGGACGGTAAGCTCCTACGAGCAGTACTTC
TRBJ1-4,-,TRBV28,-,CASSSGGLPENEKLFF,TGTGCCAGCAGCTCGGGAGGACTACCCGAAAATGAAAAACTGTTTTTT
TRBJ2-7,few,TRBV29-1,TRBD1,CSVSGDRGVYEQYF,TGCAGCGTCAGTGGTGACAGGGGGGTCTACGAGCAGTACTTC
TRBJ2-7,-,TRBV9,TRBD1,CASSARTGQHEQYF,TGTGCCAGCAGCGCAAGGACAGGACAACACGAGCAGTACTTC
TRBJ2-7,-,TRBV6-1,TRBD2,CASSVAGAYEQYF,TGTGCCAGCAGTGTAGCGGGGGCCTACGAGCAGTACTTC
TRBJ2-2,few,TRBV7-3,-,CASSSGVPSTGELFF,TGTGCCAGCAGCTCCGGGGTGCCATCGACCGGGGAGCTGTTTTTT
TRBJ2-3,few,TRBV10-3,-,CAIKSAGGNTDTQYF,TGTGCCATCAAATCAGCCGGCGGGAACACAGATACGCAGTATTTT
TRBJ2-3,-,TRBV3-1,TRBD1,CASSRDSLADTQYF,TGTGCCAGCAGCCGGGACAGCCTGGCAGATACGCAGTATTTT
TRBJ2-3,-,TRBV10-2,-,CAQAMDLNTDTQYF,TGCGCCCAAGCAATGGATCTCAACACAGATACGCAGTATTTT
TRBJ2-5,-,TRBV20-1,-,CSARGLDQETQYF,TGCAGTGCTAGAGGACTAGATCAAGAGACCCAGTACTTC
TRBJ1-1,-,TRBV29-1,-,CSVAGRMNTEAFF,TGCAGCGTGGCGGGACGGATGAACACTGAAGCTTTCTTT
TRBJ2-1,-,TRBV24-1,TRBD1,CATSLTGQGALDEQFF,TGTGCCACCAGTTTAACGGGACAGGGGGCGCTGGATGAGCAGTTCTTC
TRBJ2-7,few,TRBV7-9,TRBD1,CASSGYRGSYEQYF,TGTGCCAGCAGCGGGTACAGGGGGTCCTACGAGCAGTACTTC
TRBJ2-5,-,TRBV4-3,-,CASSQLPAGETQYF,TGCGCCAGCAGCCAACTCCCCGCCGGAGAGACCCAGTACTTC
TRBJ1-4,-,TRBV4-1,-,CASSQASQEKLFF,TGCGCCAGCAGCCAAGCGTCCCAGGAAAAACTGTTTTTT
TRBJ2-3,few,TRBV4-3,-,CASSQEWATGDTQYF,TGCGCCAGCAGCCAAGAATGGGCCACCGGAGATACGCAGTATTTT
TRBJ1-5,few,TRBV10-3,-,CAISEAGRGSNQPQHF,TGTGCCATCAGTGAGGCAGGGAGAGGGAGCAATCAGCCCCAGCATTTT
TRBJ1-1,-,TRBV5-1,-,CASKWGSYTEAFF,TGCGCCAGCAAGTGGGGATCTTACACTGAAGCTTTCTTT
TRBJ2-5,-,TRBV18,TRBD1,CASSWDRVQETQYF,TGTGCCAGCTCATGGGACAGAGTCCAAGAGACCCAGTACTTC
TRBJ2-1,-,TRBV4-1,-,CASSQHGGDEQFF,TGCGCCAGCAGCCAACACGGGGGAGACGAGCAGTTCTTC
TRBJ1-5,-,TRBV19,-,CASISTPNSNQPQHF,TGTGCCAGTATCTCGACCCCTAATAGCAATCAGCCCCAGCATTTT
TRBJ2-7,few,TRBV7-2,-,CASSSGRLYYEQYF,TGTGCCAGCAGCTCGGGACGCCTCTACTACGAGCAGTACTTC
TRBJ2-5,-,TRBV6-6,-,CASRQSGPQETQYF,TGTGCCAGCAGACAATCGGGACCTCAAGAGACCCAGTACTTC
TRBJ2-1,-,TRBV20-1,-,CSATFTGASYNEQFF,TGCAGTGCCACCTTCACGGGAGCATCCTACAATGAGCAGTTCTTC
TRBJ2-3,many,TRBV5-1,-,CASNGWDTQYF,TGCGCCAGCAACGGGTGGGATACGCAGTATTTT
TRBJ1-3,many,TRBV28,-,CASRRGPSSGNTIYF,TGTGCCAGCAGACGAGGACCCAGCTCTGGAAACACCATATATTTT
TRBJ1-1,many,TRBV4-3,-,CASSQDLGNTEAFF,TGCGCCAGCAGCCAAGATCTAGGTAACACTGAAGCTTTCTTT
TRBJ1-1,many,TRBV4-1,-,CASSQGAEAFF,TGCGCCAGCAGCCAAGGTGCAGAGGCTTTCTTT
TRBJ1-2,few,TRBV7-6,-,CASSLGTHYGYTF,TGTGCCAGCAGCTTAGGAACCCACTATGGCTACACCTTC
TRBJ1-1,-,TRBV29-1,TRBD1,CSVENVGQVTEAFF,TGCAGCGTTGAAAACGTCGGACAGGTCACTGAAGCTTTCTTT
TRBJ2-7,-,TRBV6-2/TRBV6-3,-,CASMVEDHYEQYF,TGTGCCAGCATGGTCGAGGATCACTACGAGCAGTACTTC
TRBJ2-3,-,TRBV10-3,TRBD2,CAISAAGGHGDTQYF,TGTGCCATCAGTGCAGCGGGAGGGCATGGAGATACGCAGTATTTT
TRBJ2-5,many,TRBV4-1,-,CASSQEGARGETQYF,TGCGCCAGCAGCCAAGAGGGGGCCAGAGGGGAGACCCAGTACTTC
TRBJ1-1,-,TRBV4-1,-,CASNNRGTEAFF,TGCGCCAGCAACAACCGGGGTACTGAAGCTTTCTTT
TRBJ2-2,few,TRBV18,-,CASSPSQNTGELFF,TGTGCCAGCTCACCGTCACAAAACACCGGGGAGCTGTTTTTT
TRBJ1-6,-,TRBV9,-,CASSVDPTRSPLHF,TGTGCCAGCAGCGTAGATCCGACAAGGTCACCCCTCCACTTT
TRBJ1-1,few,TRBV4-1,TRBD1,CASSPRTGYVGTEAFF,TGCGCCAGCAGCCCACGGACAGGGTACGTCGGAACTGAAGCTTTCTTT
TRBJ1-4,few,TRBV7-9,-,CASSSPGSNEKLFF,TGTGCCAGCAGCTCCCCGGGCAGTAATGAAAAACTGTTTTTT
TRBJ2-2,few,TRBV15,-,CATSRGDYTGELFF,TGTGCCACCAGCAGAGGCGACTACACCGGGGAGCTGTTTTTT
TRBJ2-1,-,TRBV7-2,-,CASSLAAYYNEQFF,TGTGCCAGCAGCTTAGCGGCTTACTACAATGAGCAGTTCTTC
TRBJ2-5,-,TRBV27,TRBD1,CASSLGRGRKETQYF,TGTGCCAGCAGTTTGGGTAGGGGGCGGAAAGAGACCCAGTACTTC
TRBJ1-1,few,TRBV20-1,-,CSAGDEAFF,TGCAGTGCGGGCGATGAAGCTTTCTTT
TRBJ2-3,few,TRBV25-1,-,CASSESPVLGTQYF,TGTGCCAGCAGTGAGAGTCCTGTTCTCGGTACGCAGTATTTT
TRBJ2-2,few,TRBV7-3,TRBD2,CASSLTLAGGRTGELFF,TGTGCCAGCAGCTTAACTCTAGCGGGGGGACGCACCGGGGAGCTGTTTTTT
TRBJ1-1,few,TRBV10-3,-,CATHGRKNTEAFF,TGTGCCACCCACGGACGGAAGAACACTGAAGCTTTCTTT
TRBJ2-3,-,TRBV20-1,TRBD2,CSALEVLLAGADTQYF,TGCAGTGCTCTAGAGGTTTTACTAGCGGGAGCAGATACGCAGTATTTT
TRBJ2-1,many,TRBV29-1,-,CSVGRGRDEQFF,TGCAGCGTTGGCAGGGGAAGGGATGAGCAGTTCTTC
TRBJ2-5,-,TRBV4-3,-,CASSHLARETQYF,TGCGCCAGCAGCCACCTAGCTAGAGAGACCCAGTACTTC
TRBJ2-3,few,TRBV9,TRBD2,CASSGGSSGGSGADTQYF,TGTGCCAGCAGTGGAGGATCTAGCGGGGGGTCTGGAGCAGATACGCAGTATTTT
TRBJ2-3,few,TRBV3-1,TRBD2,CASSQGKLAGGPTDTQYF,TGTGCCAGCAGCCAAGGAAAACTAGCGGGAGGGCCCACAGATACGCAGTATTTT
TRBJ1-1,-,TRBV7-2,-,CASSFQGRRTEAFF,TGTGCCAGCAGCTTTCAGGGGCGAAGAACTGAAGCTTTCTTT
TRBJ2-7,once,TRBV5-1,-,CASRDGSSYEQYF,TGCGCCAGCAGGGACGGTAGCTCCTACGAGCAGTACTTC
TRBJ2-7,-,TRBV12-3/TRBV12-4,TRBD2,CASSSSTSGRLYEQYF,TGTGCCAGCAGCTCCTCTACTAGCGGGAGATTATACGAGCAGTACTTC
TRBJ2-6,few,TRBV5-1,-,CASSLGQAGANVLTF,TGCGCCAGCAGCTTGGGACAGGCTGGGGCCAACGTCCTGACTTTC
TRBJ2-7,few,TRBV6-1,-,CASSEIDRRSYEQYF,TGTGCCAGCAGTGAAATAGACAGACGATCCTACGAGCAGTACTTC
TRBJ2-7,-,TRBV27,-,CASRGIYEQYF,TGTGCCAGCAGAGGAATCTACGAGCAGTACTTC